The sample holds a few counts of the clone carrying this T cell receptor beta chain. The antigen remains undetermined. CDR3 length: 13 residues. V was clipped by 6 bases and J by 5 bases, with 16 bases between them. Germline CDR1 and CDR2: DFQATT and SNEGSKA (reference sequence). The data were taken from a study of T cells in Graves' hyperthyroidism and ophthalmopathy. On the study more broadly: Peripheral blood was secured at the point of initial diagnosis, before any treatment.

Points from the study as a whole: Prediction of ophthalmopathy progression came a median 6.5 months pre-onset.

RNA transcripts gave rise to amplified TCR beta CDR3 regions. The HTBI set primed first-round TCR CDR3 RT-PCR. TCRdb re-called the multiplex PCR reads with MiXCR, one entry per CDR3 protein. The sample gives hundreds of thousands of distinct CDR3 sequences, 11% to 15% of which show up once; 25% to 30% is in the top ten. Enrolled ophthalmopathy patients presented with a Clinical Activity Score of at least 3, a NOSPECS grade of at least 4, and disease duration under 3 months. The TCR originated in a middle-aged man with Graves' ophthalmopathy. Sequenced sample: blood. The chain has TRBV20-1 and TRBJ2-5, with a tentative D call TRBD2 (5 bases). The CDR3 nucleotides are TGCAGTGCCAAGGGCCGAGGGCGGGAGACCCAGTACTTC. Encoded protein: CSAKGRGRETQYF.